The next 23 T cell receptor beta chains were all read from a single sample in a study of blood T cell repertoires in COVID-19. Some clones are missing from TCRdb's copy, which holds only in-frame ones; the method was immunoSEQ multiplex PCR. Altogether 30,000 to 35,000 clones are present, approximately 84% being singletons, with the ten largest covering about 3%. The sequenced sample was peripheral blood. The receptors stem from a man between 65 and 79 years old with COVID-19, enrolled during active disease.

The CDR3: CASSFPGGSRYEQFF. The DNA for the CDR3 is TGTGCCAGCAGTTTCCCGGGCGGGAGTAGGTATGAGCAGTTCTTC. The gene calls are TRBV6-5 and TRBJ2-1; 7 nucleotides agree with TRBD2. The CDR3 extends over 15 amino acids. The germline V gene encodes CDR1 MNHEY and CDR2 SVGAGI. V trimming: 4 bases; J trimming: 8 bases; junction bases outside the gene matches: 11.

The V and J genes are TRBV29-1 and TRBJ2-7; the D gene is possibly TRBD1 (5 bases). The V and J ends lost 1 base and 0 bases respectively, with 10 bases between them. This CDR3 is 14 amino acids long. Germline V lookup: CDR1 SQVTM, CDR2 ANQGSEA. The CDR3 loop reads CSVEGARDSYEQYF. Written as DNA, the CDR3 is TGCAGCGTTGAAGGGGCCAGGGACTCCTACGAGCAGTACTTC.

The CDR3 spells CASSFPGGELKETQYF. The CDR3 DNA reads as TGTGCCAGCAGCTTCCCCGGGGGAGAACTAAAAGAGACCCAGTACTTC. The rearrangement uses TRBV7-9 and TRBJ2-5, with a weak D call TRBD2 (6 bases). The CDR3 is 16 residues long. The V end was cut by 3 bases, the J end by 3 bases, with 17 bases between. Germline lookup yields CDR1 SEHNR and CDR2 FQNEAQ (reference sequence).

The J gene is TRBJ1-5, the V gene TRBV6-5; TRBD1 matches 7 bases. The CDR3 contains 14 residues. Germline assignment: CDR1 MNHEY and CDR2 SVGAGI. J gave up 1 base and V 6 bases, and 3 bases lay outside the gene matches. CDR3 in amino acids: CASSPGQSNQPQHF. Here the CDR3 DNA reads TGTGCCAGCAGCCCGGGACAGAGCAATCAGCCCCAGCATTTT.

In DNA form, the CDR3 reads TGTGCCAGTAGTCCTGGCAGGGGGTACGAGCAGTACTTC. Protein product: CASSPGRGYEQYF. The V gene is TRBV19, the J gene TRBJ2-7, with 7 bases that match TRBD1. After removal of 5 bases from V and 4 bases from J, the junction contained 5 bases not matched to a gene. The CDR3 totals 13 residues. Germline CDR1 LNHDA, CDR2 SQIVND (reference sequence).

The rearrangement uses TRBV19 and TRBJ2-1, with 8 bases lining up with TRBD2. Germline CDR1 is LNHDA and CDR2 is SQIVND (reference sequence). This CDR3 has 18 amino acids. Trimming removed 5 bases from V and 7 bases from J; junction bases left unmatched: 19. DNA for the CDR3: TGTGCCAGTAGTCCGCCCCTGCGGGAGCGGGAGAAGAGGAATGAGCAGTTCTTC. It is translated as CASSPPLREREKRNEQFF.

The V call is TRBV28, the J call TRBJ2-2; D is uncertain. The CDR3 is 13 amino acids. The V end lost 2 bases, the J end lost 1 base, and 2 bases lay between the germline ends. Germline loops: CDR1 MDHEN, CDR2 SYDVKM. The CDR3 nucleotides are TGTGCCAGCAGTTTACTGAACACCGGGGAGCTGTTTTTT. Its protein is CASSLLNTGELFF.

The V gene is TRBV25-1, the J gene TRBJ1-2, with D uncertain. The germline V and J ends were trimmed by 1 base and 2 bases, with 8 bases remaining between them. The CDR3 sequence is 14 residues long. Germline V CDR1 and CDR2: MGHDK, SYGVNS. The CDR3 sequence is CASSELRENYGYTF. CDR3 nucleotide sequence: TGTGCCAGCAGTGAATTGAGGGAGAACTATGGCTACACCTTC.

The chain couples TRBV29-1 to TRBJ1-1; 10 nucleotides align to TRBD1. V lost 1 base to trimming and J lost 10 bases; unmatched junction nucleotides: 0. The CDR3 contains 11 residues. Per the germline V gene, CDR1 is SQVTM and CDR2 is ANQGSEA. CDR3 protein: CSVEGTGGAFF. The CDR3 DNA reads TGCAGCGTTGAAGGGACAGGGGGAGCTTTCTTT.

Only one count was recorded for this clone. The chain joins TRBV5-5 to TRBJ1-4; D ambiguous. Deletions cut 1 base from V and 3 bases from J, with 19 bases between. Germline V gene data show CDR1 as SGHKS and CDR2 as YYEKEE (reference sequence). The CDR3 totals 18 residues. CDR3 nucleotide sequence: TGTGCCAGCAGCTTGATGGGCCGCCTCCTTACTCCTAATGAAAAACTGTTTTTT. This translates into CASSLMGRLLTPNEKLFF.

This sequence joins TRBV24-1 and TRBJ1-2; D unresolved. Trimming removed 6 bases at V and 7 bases at J, with 14 bases between. The germline V gene has CDR1 KGHDR and CDR2 SFDVKD. The CDR3 is made up of 13 amino acids. CDR3 nucleotide sequence: TGTGCCACCAGTTCCGGGATGTTGGTTGGCTACACCTTC. It codes for CATSSGMLVGYTF.

V and J are TRBV5-1 and TRBJ1-1; 7 bases line up with TRBD1. The CDR3 is made up of 15 amino acids. V trimming: 2 bases; J trimming: 2 bases; junction bases outside the gene matches: 6. Germline assignment: CDR1 SGHRS and CDR2 YFSETQ. The CDR3 DNA sequence: TGCGCCAGCAGCTTAGCCGGGACAGTCAACACTGAAGCTTTCTTT. Translated, it gives CASSLAGTVNTEAFF.

V is TRBV5-6 and J is TRBJ1-5, with TRBD1 identical over 7 bases. Trimming removed 4 bases from V and 3 bases from J; junction bases left unmatched: 4. CDR1 is SGHDT and CDR2 is YYEEEE in the germline V gene. The CDR3 consists of 14 residues. CDR3 DNA: TGTGCCAGCAGCCGGACAGGCCCCAATCAGCCCCAGCATTTT. Amino acid sequence: CASSRTGPNQPQHF.

The V call is TRBV28, the J call TRBJ1-1; D not certain. V lost 1 base, J lost 0 bases, and 12 bases lay in between. Germline values: CDR1 MDHEN, CDR2 SYDVKM. The CDR3 has 16 residues. The CDR3 region has the DNA TGTGCCAGCAGTTTATCGCCGACACCAATGAACACTGAAGCTTTCTTT. It specifies CASSLSPTPMNTEAFF.

This CDR3 reads CAISDSTAVYGYTF. As DNA, the CDR3 is TGTGCCATCAGTGATTCAACAGCCGTCTATGGCTACACCTTC. The chain uses TRBV10-3 and TRBJ1-2; D is ambiguous. CDR1 and CDR2 (germline): ENHRY, SYGVKD. V was pared by 3 bases and J by 4 bases, with 12 bases between. This CDR3 contains 14 residues.

The chain joins TRBV4-2 to TRBJ1-2, with D maybe TRBD1 (6 bases). The CDR3 spans 18 residues. Trimming removed 6 bases at V and 8 bases at J, with 31 bases between. Germline V lookup: CDR1 LGHNA, CDR2 YNFKEQ. CDR3 amino acids: CASSGVPQGRRSSWGYTF. The CDR3 region has the DNA TGTGCCAGCAGTGGAGTCCCTCAGGGGCGCAGATCTTCGTGGGGCTACACCTTC.

The V call is TRBV20-1, the J call TRBJ2-1; a weak D match, TRBD2 (5 bases). This CDR3 has 12 amino acids. Germline loops: CDR1 DFQATT, CDR2 SNEGSKA (reference sequence). The chain's CDR3 is CSVSGRGNEQFF. CDR3 nucleotides: TGCAGCGTTAGTGGCCGGGGCAATGAGCAGTTCTTC.

The rearrangement links TRBV11-3 to TRBJ2-1; 9 positions agree with TRBD1. The CDR3 length is 14 residues. Germline assignment: CDR1 SGHNT and CDR2 YENEEA. Losses at the gene ends were 5 bases for V and 7 bases for J; bases not matched to a gene: 6. This chain's CDR3 is CASSRGTGLNEQFF. DNA for the CDR3: TGTGCCAGCAGCAGGGGGACAGGGCTTAATGAGCAGTTCTTC.

The V call is TRBV28, the J call TRBJ2-2; D is perhaps TRBD2 (6 bases). Trimming pared 5 bases from V and 4 bases from J, leaving 14 bases between. The CDR3 totals 15 residues. Looked up from germline, CDR1 is MDHEN and CDR2 is SYDVKM. The DNA of the CDR3 is TGTGCCAGCAGTCAAGGCGGGGTTGGCACCGGGGAGCTGTTTTTT. Encoded protein: CASSQGGVGTGELFF.

The gene calls are TRBV11-3 and TRBJ2-2, with D possibly TRBD2 on 6 matching bases. Germline V lookup: CDR1 SGHNT, CDR2 YENEEA. With 5 bases removed from V and 3 bases from J, the gap between germline ends came to 16 bases. The CDR3 is 16 amino acids. The CDR3: CASSLLGGMDTGELFF. The CDR3 coding sequence is TGTGCCAGCAGCCTCCTTGGAGGGATGGACACCGGGGAGCTGTTTTTT. The full variable domain, its missing parts supplied by reference TRBV11-3 and TRBJ2-2, is EAGVVQSPRYKIIEKKQPVAFWCNPISGHNTLYWYLQNLGQGPELLIRYENEEAVDDSQLPKDRFSAERLKGVDSTLKIQPAELGDSAVYLCASSLLGGMDTGELFFGEGSRLTVL.

This clone was found a few times. The chain recombines TRBV7-9 with TRBJ2-7; D perhaps matches TRBD1 (5 bases). The length of the CDR3 is 15 residues. Germline V CDR1 and CDR2: SEHNR, FQNEAQ (reference sequence). Trimming left V 4 bases short and J 5 bases short, with 18 bases between. The CDR3 region has the DNA TGTGCCAGCAGCTCCTCCGTGGGGCAGTTCCACGAGCAGTACTTC. Amino acid sequence: CASSSSVGQFHEQYF.

V usage is TRBV9 and J usage is TRBJ2-3; no definite D call. Germline V CDR1 and CDR2: SGDLS, YYNGEE. Trimming left V 2 bases short and J 1 base short, with 17 bases between. The CDR3 sequence is 17 residues long. This chain's CDR3 is CASSVRPTGSRTDTQYF. The CDR3 DNA reads as TGTGCCAGCAGCGTCCGACCGACTGGTAGTCGCACAGATACGCAGTATTTT.

This rearrangement joins TRBV5-4 to TRBJ2-7; a weak D match, TRBD1 (8 bases). Germline V gene sequence: CDR1 SGHNT, CDR2 YYREEE (reference sequence). Trimming left V 6 bases short and J 3 bases short, with 13 bases between. The CDR3 contains 13 residues. The CDR3 protein is CASTDREGYEQYF. In nucleotides, the CDR3 is TGTGCCAGCACGGACAGGGAGGGCTACGAGCAGTACTTC.